The 7 T cell receptor beta chains given below trace back to one sample, sequenced in a study of memory CD8 T cells in hepatitis C reinfection. The sample's time point: pre-reinfection, 55 to 20 weeks before reinfection detection. Sorted cells were sequenced directly ex vivo without any in vitro expansion. The protocol was immunoSEQ multiplex PCR, while the TCRdb copy is restricted to in-frame clones and leaves out a portion. The sample holds 45,000 to 55,000 clones, around nine tenths seen once. The sample taken for sequencing was naive CD8+ T cells sorted from blood. Every receptor here comes from a man younger than 35 with hepatitis C virus infection.

In its sample, this clone was seen once. The genes are TRBV11-2 and TRBJ2-7; TRBD2 matches at 7 bases. Germline CDR1 reads SGHAT; CDR2 reads FQNNGV. With 4 bases clipped from V and 3 bases from J, the junction kept 6 bases outside the gene matches. This CDR3 comprises 14 residues. CDR3 protein: CASSSGLERYEQYV. CDR3 nucleotide sequence: TGTGCCAGCAGCTCCGGACTAGAACGCTACGAGCAGTACGTC.

V is TRBV27 and J is TRBJ2-7, with TRBD1 identical over 7 bases. The CDR3 runs to 14 residues. V gave up 5 bases and J gave up 1 base; unmatched junction bases: 5. Germline values: CDR1 MNHEY, CDR2 SMNVEV (reference sequence). Here the CDR3 DNA reads TGTGCCAGCAGTACAAACAGGGGATCCTACGAGCAGTACTTC. This codes for CASSTNRGSYEQYF.

The V call is TRBV7-9, the J call TRBJ1-1; no clear D gene. The CDR3 loop spans 13 amino acids. Germline CDR1 and CDR2: SEHNR and FQNEAQ (reference sequence). Trimming removed 2 bases at V and 3 bases at J, with 7 bases between. In nucleotides, the CDR3 is TGTGCCAGCAGCTTAACGGGAGACACTGAAGCTTTCTTT. This gives the protein CASSLTGDTEAFF.

The rearrangement uses TRBV2 and TRBJ1-5; 7 bases map to TRBD1. This CDR3 has 14 residues. Trimming at V came to 7 bases and at J to 2 bases, leaving 5 bases not matched to a gene. Germline V lookup: CDR1 SNHLY, CDR2 FYNNEI. CDR3 sequence reads: CASNDGQGNQPQHF. The DNA for the CDR3 is TGTGCCAGCAATGACGGACAGGGCAATCAGCCCCAGCATTTT.

This rearrangement joins TRBV6-1 to TRBJ2-7; 7 bases match TRBD1. Unmatched junction bases numbered 7, after V lost 4 bases and J lost 4 bases. The CDR3 consists of 14 residues. Per germline, CDR1 MNHNS and CDR2 SASEGT. The CDR3 DNA reads as TGTGCCAGCAGTGTTCCGGACAGGTCGTACGAGCAGTACGTC. It codes for CASSVPDRSYEQYV.

The V call is TRBV29-1, the J call TRBJ1-2; D perhaps matches TRBD1 (6 bases). V dropped 1 base and J dropped 2 bases, with 14 bases sitting between them. CDR1 SQVTM and CDR2 ANQGSEA come from the germline V gene. The CDR3 sequence is 15 residues long. CDR3 residues: CSVEVPGQLNYGYTF. The CDR3 DNA reads as TGCAGCGTTGAAGTTCCAGGACAGCTAAACTATGGCTACACCTTC. The full variable domain, completed using reference TRBV29-1 and TRBJ1-2, is SAVISQKPSRDICQRGTSLTIQCQVDSQVTMMFWYRQQPGQSLTLIATANQGSEATYESGFVIDKFPISRPNLTFSTLTVSNMSPEDSSIYLCSVEVPGQLNYGYTFGSGTRLTVV.

CDR3 sequence (DNA): TGTGCCAGCAGTAATCCTCCTGCCAGGGGCTACGAGCAGTACTTC. The encoded protein is CASSNPPARGYEQYF. This chain links TRBV28 with TRBJ2-7; possible D gene TRBD1, 6 bases. The CDR3 length is 15 residues. CDR1 is MDHEN and CDR2 is SYDVKM in the germline V gene. V was trimmed by 5 bases and J by 3 bases, leaving 17 bases between them.